The 9 T cell receptor beta chains below were found in one sample sequenced in a study of blood T cell repertoires in COVID-19. Libraries were prepared by immunoSEQ multiplex PCR; TCRdb keeps only in-frame clonotypes and omits some of them. The table includes fewer than 700,000 clones, about 88% detected once. The sample consisted of peripheral blood. The source of these receptors is a woman aged 45-65 years with COVID-19, enrolled during active disease.

CDR3 in amino acids: CAISDKLGEAFGETQYF. The DNA of the CDR3 is TGTGCCATCAGTGACAAACTGGGGGAGGCATTCGGAGAGACCCAGTACTTC. This rearrangement joins TRBV10-3 to TRBJ2-5; a weak D match, TRBD2 (6 bases). Trimming took 3 bases from V and 4 from J, leaving 21 bases between them. In germline, CDR1 is ENHRY, CDR2 SYGVKD. The CDR3 covers 17 residues.

The V and J genes are TRBV11-3 and TRBJ1-1; no clear D. Germline V lookup: CDR1 SGHNT, CDR2 YENEEA. V was trimmed by 2 bases and J by 2 bases, leaving 6 bases between them. CDR3 length equals 13 residues. The CDR3 spells CASSLQINTEAFF. CDR3 sequence (DNA): TGTGCCAGCAGCTTACAGATCAACACTGAAGCTTTCTTT.

The rearrangement joins TRBV5-1 to TRBJ1-3, with D possibly being TRBD1 (5 bases). Looked up from germline, CDR1 is SGHRS and CDR2 is YFSETQ. The length of the CDR3 is 17 residues. V was cut by 4 bases and J by 0 bases, with 17 bases left in between. The CDR3 spells CASSPDRGTISGNTIYF. For the CDR3, the DNA is TGCGCCAGCAGCCCCGATAGGGGCACGATCTCTGGAAACACCATATATTTT.

This clone was counted once. The genes are TRBV2 and TRBJ1-5, with D unresolved. V lost 8 bases to trimming and J lost 1 base, with 15 bases between them. There are 15 residues in the CDR3. Germline lookup yields CDR1 SNHLY and CDR2 FYNNEI. The CDR3 here is CASVKTTGSNQPQHF. CDR3 DNA: TGTGCCAGCGTTAAAACGACCGGGAGCAATCAGCCCCAGCATTTT.

This clone was counted a few times. The gene calls are TRBV7-9 and TRBJ1-2; 8 nucleotides agree with TRBD1. CDR1 and CDR2 from the germline V gene are SEHNR and FQNEAQ (reference sequence). The CDR3 is 14 residues long. With 3 bases clipped from V and 6 bases from J, the junction kept 6 bases outside the gene matches. CDR3 sequence (DNA): TGTGCCAGCAGCTTGGACGACAGGGGAAATGGCTACACCTTC. Amino acids: CASSLDDRGNGYTF. The variable domain in full, with the rest retrieved from reference TRBV7-9 and TRBJ1-2, is DTGVSQNPRHKITKRGQNVTFRCDPISEHNRLYWYRQTLGQGPEFLTYFQNEAQLEKSRLLSDRFSAERPKGSFSTLEIQRTEQGDSAMYLCASSLDDRGNGYTFGSGTRLTVV.

In nucleotides, the CDR3 is TGTGCCAGCAGCTTATTAACAGGGGCAGATACGCAGTATTTT. As protein: CASSLLTGADTQYF. V usage is TRBV11-1 and J usage is TRBJ2-3; the match to TRBD1 covers 7 bases. The CDR3 runs to 14 residues. V lost 2 bases to trimming and J lost 4 bases; unmatched junction nucleotides: 3. Germline values: CDR1 SGHAT, CDR2 FQDESV (reference sequence).

This chain links TRBV3-1 (or the pseudogene TRBV3-2) with TRBJ2-3, with D unclear. The germline CDR1 and CDR2 sequences are LGHDT and YNNKEL (reference sequence). With 3 bases removed from V and 8 bases from J, the gap between germline ends came to 9 bases. The CDR3 consists of 12 residues. The CDR3 region is CASSQRSGTQYF. CDR3 coding DNA: TGTGCCAGCAGCCAGCGGTCCGGTACGCAGTATTTT.

V usage is TRBV27 and J usage is TRBJ1-1; 8 bases map to TRBD1. Germline loops: CDR1 MNHEY, CDR2 SMNVEV (reference sequence). V shed 8 bases, J shed 4 bases, and the junction held 3 bases outside the gene matches. This CDR3 contains 12 residues. The CDR3, as DNA: TGTGCCAGCGGACAGGGTGTCACTGAAGCTTTCTTT. Its protein product is CASGQGVTEAFF.

This chain joins TRBV2 and TRBJ2-3, with D possibly TRBD1 on 5 matching bases. V was trimmed by 5 bases and J by 1 base, leaving 13 bases between them. Germline V gene data show CDR1 as SNHLY and CDR2 as FYNNEI. The CDR3 runs 15 residues. The CDR3: CASSWGSRGTDTQYF. The CDR3 nucleotides are TGTGCCAGCAGTTGGGGCTCTCGGGGCACAGATACGCAGTATTTT. Combining the CDR3 with reference TRBV2 and TRBJ2-3 gives the whole variable domain EPEVTQTPSHQVTQMGQEVILRCVPISNHLYFYWYRQILGQKVEFLVSFYNNEISEKSEIFDDQFSVERPDGSNFTLKIRSTKLEDSAMYFCASSWGSRGTDTQYFGPGTRLTVL.